This T cell receptor (beta chain) was documented in a study of shared clonotypes between healthy human individuals. Regarding the study as a whole: Large sequencing depth failed to make sorted-subset sequencing complete, rarefaction showed.

V lost 6 bases, J lost 2 bases, and 5 bases lay in between. CDR3 length: 10 amino acids. Looked up from germline, CDR1 is SQVTM and CDR2 is ANQGSEA. Measured with immunoSEQ multiplex PCR; TCRdb has only the in-frame clones, and not every one. The sample comprises some 2 million clones, approximately 95% of which are singletons, and around 1% rests with the top ten. Remarks on this clone: Antigen: not known. The identical CDR3 is also encoded by other nucleotide sequences in the sample.

Terminally differentiated effector memory CD45RA+ cells were left out of the naive CD8 fraction, which was CD45RO-negative and positively selected for CCR7. Input material: naive CD8+ T cells sorted from blood. This TCR derives from a man between 18 and 35 years old in good health. The chain employs TRBV29-1 and TRBJ2-7; D uncertain. This CDR3 reads CSVYTYEQYF. The CDR3 nucleotides read TGCAGCGTCTATACCTACGAGCAGTACTTC.